The clone carrying this TCR beta chain has a handful of counts. Its antigen is not known. Once RNA had been extracted, it was reverse transcribed into cDNA to act as the sequencing template. Produced via immunoSEQ multiplex PCR; TCRdb's table is partial and in-frame only. The table includes over 200,000 clones, 64% detected once. This sample is drawn from a study of CD8+ T cells in alopecia areata. As for treatment: oral pan-JAK inhibitor, 5-10 mg twice daily. Peripheral blood and lesional scalp punch biopsies came from alopecia areata patients. V lost 5 bases to trimming and J lost 2 bases; unmatched junction nucleotides: 4. This CDR3 has 16 amino acids. Per germline, CDR1 SGHRS and CDR2 YFSETQ. Study-level results: Patients shared TCRs less clearly than mice did, possibly owing to HLA.

The sequence was collected from a human donor with alopecia areata. The chain carries TRBV5-1 and TRBJ2-3; TRBD2 matches at 14 bases. Sequenced material: CD4+ T cells sorted from blood, taken at week 4, from a patient treated with tofacitinib. The DNA of the CDR3 is TGCGCCAGCAGACGGACTAGCGGGGGGCCCACAGATACGCAGTATTTT. It translates to CASRRTSGGPTDTQYF.